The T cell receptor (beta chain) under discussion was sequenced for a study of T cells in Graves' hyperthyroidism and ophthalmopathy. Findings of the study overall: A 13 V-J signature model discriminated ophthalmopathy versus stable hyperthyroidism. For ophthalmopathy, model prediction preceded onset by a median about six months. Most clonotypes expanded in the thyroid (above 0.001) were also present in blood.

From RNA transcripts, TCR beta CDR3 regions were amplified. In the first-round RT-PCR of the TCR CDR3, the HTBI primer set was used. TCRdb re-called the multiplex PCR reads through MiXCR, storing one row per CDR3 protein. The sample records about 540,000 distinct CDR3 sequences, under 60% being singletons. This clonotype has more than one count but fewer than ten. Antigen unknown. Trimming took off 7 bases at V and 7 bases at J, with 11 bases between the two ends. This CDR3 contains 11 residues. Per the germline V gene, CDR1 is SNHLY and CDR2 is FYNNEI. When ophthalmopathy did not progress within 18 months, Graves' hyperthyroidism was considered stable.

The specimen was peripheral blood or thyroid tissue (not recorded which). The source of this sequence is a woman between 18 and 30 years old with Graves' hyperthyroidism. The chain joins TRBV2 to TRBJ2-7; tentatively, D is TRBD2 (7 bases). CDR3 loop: CASTGGFEQYF. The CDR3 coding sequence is TGTGCCAGCACGGGGGGCTTTGAGCAGTACTTC.